A single sample gave rise to the 30 T cell receptor beta chains below, sequenced in a study of T cell responses to AZD1222 COVID-19 vaccine. Produced via immunoSEQ multiplex PCR; TCRdb's table is partial and in-frame only. This repertoire shows approximately 140,000 clones, 93% found once; its top ten account for more than 0.8%. The sequencing used peripheral blood, collected on day 0 of MenACWY control vaccination. The receptors stem from an adult in good health.

V gene TRBV5-1 combines with J gene TRBJ1-4; maybe TRBD1 (6 bases). Germline lookup yields CDR1 SGHRS and CDR2 YFSETQ. Trimming took off 1 base at V and 4 bases at J, with 14 bases between the two ends. The CDR3 covers 16 residues. DNA of the CDR3: TGCGCCAGCAGCTTGTTTCGAGGGGGATATAATGAAAAACTGTTTTTT. Its translation is CASSLFRGGYNEKLFF.

The chain uses TRBV9 and TRBJ1-1, with 9 bases aligning to TRBD1. The CDR3 totals 14 residues. With 0 bases clipped from V and 5 bases from J, the junction kept 2 bases outside the gene matches. Germline CDR1 SGDLS, CDR2 YYNGEE. The CDR3, as DNA: TGTGCCAGCAGCGTAGTAGACAGGGGGACTGAAGCTTTCTTT. Its protein is CASSVVDRGTEAFF.

V and J are TRBV7-8 and TRBJ1-2; D call uncertain. The CDR3 covers 16 residues. V shed 5 bases and J shed 4 bases, with 20 bases lying between them. The germline gives CDR1 SGHVS, CDR2 FQNEAQ. This CDR3 is CASSIRTTRSVYGYTF. In nucleotides, the CDR3 is TGTGCCAGCAGCATACGGACCACACGGTCCGTCTATGGCTACACCTTC.

The rearrangement links TRBV6-4 to TRBJ2-6; D remains unclear. This CDR3 is built from 14 residues. The germline gives CDR1 MRHNA, CDR2 SNTAGT. V gave up 2 bases and J gave up 0 bases, with 2 bases separating them. The CDR3 spells CASSDNSGANVLTF. The CDR3 DNA sequence: TGTGCCAGCAGTGACAACTCTGGGGCCAACGTCCTGACTTTC.

This chain uses TRBV7-8 with TRBJ1-1, with D unresolved. Germline lookup yields CDR1 SGHVS and CDR2 FQNEAQ. The CDR3 has 14 amino acids. With 1 base removed from V and 9 bases from J, the gap between germline ends came to 15 bases. The CDR3 coding sequence is TGTGCCAGCAGCTTAGAGGGTGGGGTCAGAAAAGCTTTCTTT. Protein: CASSLEGGVRKAFF.

This chain links TRBV5-6 with TRBJ1-2, with D perhaps TRBD1 (6 bases). CDR3 length: 15 amino acids. V dropped 2 bases and J dropped 7 bases, with 18 bases sitting between them. Germline CDR1 SGHDT, CDR2 YYEEEE. The CDR3 DNA reads as TGTGCCAGCAGCTTACCATCAGGGGCAGTTGTTGGCTACACCTTC. This sequence encodes CASSLPSGAVVGYTF.

A note on this clone: This specimen includes other DNA sequences encoding the same CDR3. The V and J genes are TRBV28 and TRBJ1-2, with 10 bases that match TRBD1. V dropped 6 bases and J dropped 2; count of bases not matched to a gene: 3. Germline V CDR1 and CDR2: MDHEN, SYDVKM. The CDR3 runs to 14 residues. Here the CDR3 reads CASRPTGGNYGYTF. In nucleotides, the CDR3 is TGTGCCAGCAGGCCGACAGGGGGCAACTATGGCTACACCTTC.

This chain uses TRBV7-9 with TRBJ1-1; D unclear. This CDR3 is 14 amino acids long. Germline V gives CDR1 SEHNR, CDR2 FQNEAQ (reference sequence). Trimming took 3 bases from V and 0 from J, leaving 8 bases between them. The CDR3 here is CASSLTAMNTEAFF. The CDR3 DNA follows: TGTGCCAGCAGCTTGACCGCAATGAACACTGAAGCTTTCTTT.

The V gene is TRBV10-3, the J gene TRBJ1-6, with no clear D. V shed 6 bases and J shed 10 bases, with 10 bases lying between them. CDR3 length equals 12 residues. Germline loops: CDR1 ENHRY, CDR2 SYGVKD. CDR3: CAISDFDSPLHF. The CDR3 coding sequence is TGTGCCATCAGCGATTTTGACTCACCCCTCCACTTT.

The chain has TRBV2 and TRBJ1-5; TRBD1 agrees at 8 bases. Germline V gene sequence: CDR1 SNHLY, CDR2 FYNNEI. The V and J ends lost 3 bases and 6 bases, in that order; junction bases with no gene match: 4. The CDR3 is made up of 14 amino acids. This CDR3 is CASSEDREAQPQHF. In nucleotides, the CDR3 is TGTGCCAGCAGTGAGGACAGGGAGGCTCAGCCCCAGCATTTT.

V gene TRBV12-3 or TRBV12-4 combines with J gene TRBJ2-1, with D maybe TRBD1 (6 bases). V was trimmed by 6 bases and J by 12 bases, leaving 9 bases between them. This CDR3 has 10 residues. The CDR3, as DNA: TGTGCCAGCAGCTTGGACAGGCAGTTCTTC. Translation gives CASSLDRQFF.

The gene calls are TRBV5-1 and TRBJ1-1, with D perhaps matching TRBD1 (5 bases). The CDR3 is 14 residues long. The V gene's germline CDR1 is SGHRS and CDR2 YFSETQ. Trimming took off 4 bases at V and 0 bases at J, with 10 bases between the two ends. The CDR3 nucleotides read TGCGCCAGCAGCGTGGACAACCTGAACACTGAAGCTTTCTTT. This encodes CASSVDNLNTEAFF. Supplemented by reference TRBV5-1 and TRBJ1-1, the full variable domain reads KAGVTQTPRYLIKTRGQQVTLSCSPISGHRSVSWYQQTPGQGLQFLFEYFSETQRNKGNFPGRFSGRQFSNSRSEMNVSTLELGDSALYLCASSVDNLNTEAFFGQGTRLTVV.

This chain connects TRBV2 to TRBJ1-4; D is undetermined. Trimming stripped 1 base from V and 7 bases from J, with 13 bases between. CDR1 is SNHLY and CDR2 is FYNNEI in the germline V gene. The CDR3 is made up of 15 amino acids. The CDR3 DNA reads as TGTGCCAGCAGTGAAGACGTCGTCCTAATTGAAAAACTGTTTTTT. Protein product: CASSEDVVLIEKLFF.

The chain combines TRBV24-1 with TRBJ2-2; 8 bases line up with TRBD1. Germline V CDR1 and CDR2: KGHDR, SFDVKD. There are 17 residues in the CDR3. Germline trimming cut 4 bases from V and 4 bases from J; bases unmatched to any gene: 10. The CDR3 nucleotides read TGTGCCACCAGTGACGGACAGGGTGGGTCTATCACCGGGGAGCTGTTTTTT. Protein: CATSDGQGGSITGELFF.

V usage is TRBV4-1 and J usage is TRBJ1-5; the D gene is possibly TRBD1 (6 bases). The CDR3 has 14 residues. Germline V CDR1 and CDR2: MGHRA, YSYEKL. Trimming removed 4 bases at V and 3 bases at J, with 10 bases between. CDR3 nucleotides: TGCGCCAGCAGCCTGGGACAACTCAATCAGCCCCAGCATTTT. Translated: CASSLGQLNQPQHF.

This chain uses TRBV6-5 with TRBJ2-1; D may correspond to TRBD1 or TRBD2 (5 bases each). The CDR3 contains 15 residues. Trimming took off 2 bases at V and 0 bases at J, with 8 bases between the two ends. Germline V CDR1 and CDR2: MNHEY, SVGAGI. CDR3 amino acids: CASSYEGRSYNEQFF. Here the CDR3 DNA reads TGTGCCAGCAGTTACGAGGGGCGCTCCTACAATGAGCAGTTCTTC.

This chain connects TRBV12-3 or TRBV12-4 to TRBJ1-5; D not resolved. Between the trimmed V and J ends, which lost 3 bases and 7 bases, there was a span of 10 bases. The CDR3 length is 13 residues. This CDR3 reads CASSFRARQPQHF. The CDR3 region has the DNA TGTGCCAGCAGTTTTAGGGCGCGCCAGCCCCAGCATTTT.

The V call is TRBV27, the J call TRBJ2-3, with unresolved D. CDR3 size: 14 residues. The germline V and J ends were trimmed by 0 bases and 0 bases, with 4 bases remaining between them. Germline assignment: CDR1 MNHEY and CDR2 SMNVEV (reference sequence). The CDR3 protein is CASSLSVSTDTQYF. CDR3 sequence (DNA): TGTGCCAGCAGTTTATCGGTTAGCACAGATACGCAGTATTTT.

This sequence joins TRBV5-5 and TRBJ1-2; D is possibly TRBD1 (5 bases). Looked up from germline, CDR1 is SGHKS and CDR2 is YYEKEE (reference sequence). The CDR3 contains 15 residues. V lost 3 bases and J lost 1, with 13 bases in between. Written as DNA, the CDR3 is TGTGCCAGCAGCTCCCCGGGGGGTGGTAACTATGGCTACACCTTC. It is translated as CASSSPGGGNYGYTF.

The chain couples TRBV7-9 to TRBJ1-6; D may be TRBD1 (6 bases). Germline loops: CDR1 SEHNR, CDR2 FQNEAQ (reference sequence). The CDR3 runs to 15 residues. Trimming removed 3 bases from V and 6 bases from J, with 12 bases in between. The DNA of the CDR3 is TGTGCCAGCAGCTTGAGGGGGGCCGGTAATTCACCCCTCCACTTT. Translated: CASSLRGAGNSPLHF. Drawing the rest from reference TRBV7-9 and TRBJ1-6, the complete variable domain is DTGVSQNPRHKITKRGQNVTFRCDPISEHNRLYWYRQTLGQGPEFLTYFQNEAQLEKSRLLSDRFSAERPKGSFSTLEIQRTEQGDSAMYLCASSLRGAGNSPLHFGNGTRLTVT.

This clone was recorded only once. This sequence joins TRBV28 and TRBJ1-6; 7 bases agree with TRBD1. V was clipped by 8 bases and J by 7 bases; unmatched bases: 8. The CDR3 runs 14 residues. Germline V lookup: CDR1 MDHEN, CDR2 SYDVKM. CDR3 loop: CASYDRARNSPLHF. CDR3 nucleotide sequence: TGTGCCAGCTACGACAGGGCTAGGAATTCACCCCTCCACTTT.

The chain employs TRBV5-1 and TRBJ2-3; D gene ambiguous. This CDR3 contains 14 residues. V lost 1 base and J lost 10, with 16 bases in between. Germline CDR1 and CDR2: SGHRS and YFSETQ. The CDR3 coding sequence is TGCGCCAGCAGCTTGAACAGTGGGGTGTTGGCGCAGTATTTT. It yields the protein CASSLNSGVLAQYF.

The chain combines TRBV20-1 with TRBJ2-1; D unclear. V was shortened by 3 bases and J by 6 bases, with 12 bases between the two germline ends. CDR3 length: 13 amino acids. The V gene's germline CDR1 is DFQATT and CDR2 SNEGSKA (reference sequence). The CDR3 nucleotides read TGCAGTGCTAGTCGACCGCCCCTCAATGAGCAGTTCTTC. Protein product: CSASRPPLNEQFF.

The chain couples TRBV2 to TRBJ2-2; TRBD1 aligns across 9 bases. After removal of 6 bases from V and 1 base from J, the junction contained 3 bases not matched to a gene. The CDR3 totals 15 residues. Germline V gene sequence: CDR1 SNHLY, CDR2 FYNNEI. The CDR3 is CASRMGQGNTGELFF. The DNA of the CDR3 is TGTGCCAGCAGGATGGGACAGGGGAACACCGGGGAGCTGTTTTTT.

The chain joins TRBV5-1 to TRBJ2-3; D unclear. The germline V gene has CDR1 SGHRS and CDR2 YFSETQ. V shed 0 bases and J shed 0 bases, with 8 bases lying between them. The length of the CDR3 is 15 residues. In nucleotides, the CDR3 is TGCGCCAGCAGCTTGGTCCTGGGGAGCACAGATACGCAGTATTTT. Its translation: CASSLVLGSTDTQYF.

The CDR3 loop reads CASSFRLAGGDEQFF. CDR3 nucleotides: TGTGCCAGCAGCTTCCGGCTAGCGGGAGGTGACGAGCAGTTCTTC. J is TRBJ2-1 and V is TRBV11-3; 11 positions agree with TRBD2. Trimming took 3 bases from V and 10 from J; bases not matched to a gene: 8. This CDR3 comprises 15 residues. Germline CDR1 reads SGHNT; CDR2 reads YENEEA.

The chain carries TRBV7-8 and TRBJ1-6, with D maybe TRBD1 (5 bases). The CDR3 covers 14 residues. V shed 3 bases and J shed 16 bases, with 19 bases lying between them. Germline V gene sequence: CDR1 SGHVS, CDR2 FQNEAQ. This CDR3 is CASSFATSQAKLHF. The CDR3 DNA is TGTGCCAGCAGCTTCGCTACCTCACAGGCAAAACTCCACTTT.

This rearrangement joins TRBV6-5 to TRBJ1-5; 7 positions match TRBD1. The junction had 2 bases not matched to a gene; V was cut back by 6 bases and J by 6 bases. CDR1 MNHEY and CDR2 SVGAGI come from the germline V gene. CDR3 length equals 12 residues. CDR3: CASRTGTQPQHF. CDR3 DNA: TGTGCCAGCAGGACAGGGACTCAGCCCCAGCATTTT.

The chain couples TRBV28 to TRBJ1-5; 9 nucleotides align to TRBD1. V lost 4 bases to trimming and J lost 2 bases; unmatched junction nucleotides: 9. CDR3 size: 17 residues. Germline CDR1 and CDR2: MDHEN and SYDVKM. This CDR3 reads CASSSQQGAWGNQPQHF. CDR3 sequence (DNA): TGTGCCAGCAGTTCCCAACAGGGGGCGTGGGGCAATCAGCCCCAGCATTTT.

The V gene is TRBV27, the J gene TRBJ1-4; maybe TRBD1 (5 bases). V was clipped by 5 bases and J by 3 bases, with 16 bases between them. CDR1 is MNHEY, CDR2 SMNVEV, per germline (reference sequence). The CDR3 has 16 amino acids. The CDR3: CASSLQVGAANEKLFF. The CDR3 bases are TGTGCCAGCAGTCTCCAGGTCGGGGCCGCTAATGAAAAACTGTTTTTT. The complete variable domain, with remaining parts taken from reference TRBV27 and TRBJ1-4, reads EAQVTQNPRYLITVTGKKLTVTCSQNMNHEYMSWYRQDPGLGLRQIYYSMNVEVTDKGDVPEGYKVSRKEKRNFPLILESPSPNQTSLYFCASSLQVGAANEKLFFGSGTQLSVL.